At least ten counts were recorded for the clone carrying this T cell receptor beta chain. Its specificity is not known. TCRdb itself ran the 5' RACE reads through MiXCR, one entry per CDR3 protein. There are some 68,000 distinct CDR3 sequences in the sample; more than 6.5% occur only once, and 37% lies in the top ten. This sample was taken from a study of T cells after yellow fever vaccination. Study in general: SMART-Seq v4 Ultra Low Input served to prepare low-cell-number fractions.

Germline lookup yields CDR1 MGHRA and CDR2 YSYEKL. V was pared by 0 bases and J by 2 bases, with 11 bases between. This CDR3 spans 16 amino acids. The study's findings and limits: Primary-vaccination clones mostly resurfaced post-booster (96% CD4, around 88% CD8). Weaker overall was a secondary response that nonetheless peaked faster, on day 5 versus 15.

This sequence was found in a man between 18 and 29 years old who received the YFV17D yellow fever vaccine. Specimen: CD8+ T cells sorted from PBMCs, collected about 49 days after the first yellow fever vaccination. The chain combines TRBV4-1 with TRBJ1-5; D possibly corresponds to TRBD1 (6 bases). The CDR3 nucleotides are TGCGCCAGCAGCCAAGAACAGGGCTTCGGCAATCAGCCCCAGCATTTT. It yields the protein CASSQEQGFGNQPQHF.